The T cell receptor beta chain under discussion was sequenced for a study of blood T cell repertoires in COVID-19. At the level of the study: The analysed material was cDNA or gDNA that came from T cells, B-cell-depleted T cells, or PBMCs.

CDR1 and CDR2 from the germline V gene are SGDLS and YYNGEE. The J segment lost 2 bases and the V segment lost 0 bases, leaving 4 bases of the junction unmatched. The CDR3 is made up of 15 amino acids. The protocol was immunoSEQ multiplex PCR, while the TCRdb copy is restricted to in-frame clones and leaves out a portion. The sample yields a few hundred thousand clones, about 88% seen once. As concerns this clone: The same CDR3 also results from other DNA sequences found in this sample.

V usage is TRBV9 and J usage is TRBJ2-5, with 7 bases fitting TRBD2. This receptor was identified in a man in his forties or fifties with COVID-19, enrolled during active disease. The sample taken for sequencing was peripheral blood. In nucleotides, the CDR3 is TGTGCCAGCAGCGTAGTGGCTAGCGGACAAGAGACCCAGTACTTC. Residues: CASSVVASGQETQYF.